This TCR beta chain was sequenced for a study of long-term antiretroviral therapy in people with HIV. Run at survey level, the immunoSEQ assay was version v3.0. TCRdb's copy holds only in-frame clones and misses some; the assay was immunoSEQ multiplex PCR. The sample lists 30,000 or so clones, 65% to 85% seen once, with nearly 3.5% in the top ten. Trimming pared 3 bases from V and 3 bases from J, leaving 8 bases between. Per germline, CDR1 SEHNR and CDR2 FQNEAQ (reference sequence). This CDR3 is 13 amino acids long. Each HIV-infected participant was given treatment in the United States. Here the sequenced sample was unsorted PBMCs, taken 3 years after starting antiretroviral therapy. The origin of this receptor is a man in his forties or fifties with HIV. The V gene is TRBV7-9, the J gene TRBJ1-2; D may be TRBD1 (6 bases). The CDR3 nucleotides are TGTGCCAGCAGCTTCACAGGGTACTATGGCTACACCTTC. The encoded protein is CASSFTGYYGYTF.